This T cell receptor beta chain derives from a study of shared clonotypes between healthy human individuals. Using immunoSEQ multiplex PCR, the repertoire was profiled, and TCRdb retains in-frame clones only, with some absent. Here the sample spans more than 450,000 clones, around 74% being singletons. The CDR3 runs to 15 residues. Per germline, CDR1 KGHSH and CDR2 LQKENI. V was trimmed by 2 bases and J by 1 base, leaving 12 bases between them. Specimen: PBMCs. The source is a woman in her thirties or forties in good health. Some clones in this sample may be carry-over from other donors' samples. V is TRBV18 and J is TRBJ2-7; D is ambiguous. In DNA form, the CDR3 reads TGTGCCAGCTCACCAATTCCGGCGGATTCCTACGAGCAGTACTTC. It yields the protein CASSPIPADSYEQYF.